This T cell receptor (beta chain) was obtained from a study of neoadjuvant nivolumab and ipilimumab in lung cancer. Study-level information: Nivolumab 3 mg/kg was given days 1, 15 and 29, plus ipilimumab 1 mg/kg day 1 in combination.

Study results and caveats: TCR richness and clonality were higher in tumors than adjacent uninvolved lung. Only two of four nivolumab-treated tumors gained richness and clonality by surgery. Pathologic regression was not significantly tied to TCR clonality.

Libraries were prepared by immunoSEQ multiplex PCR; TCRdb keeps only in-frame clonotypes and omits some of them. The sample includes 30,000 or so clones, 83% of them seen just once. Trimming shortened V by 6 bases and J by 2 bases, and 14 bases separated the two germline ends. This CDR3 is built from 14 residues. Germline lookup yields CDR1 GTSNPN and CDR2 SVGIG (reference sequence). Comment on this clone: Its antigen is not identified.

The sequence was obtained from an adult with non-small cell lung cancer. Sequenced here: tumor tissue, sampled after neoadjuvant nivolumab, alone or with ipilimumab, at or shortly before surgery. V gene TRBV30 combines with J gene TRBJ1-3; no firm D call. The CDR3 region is CACPDVVTGNTIYF. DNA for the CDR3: TGTGCCTGCCCCGACGTAGTTACTGGAAACACCATATATTTT.